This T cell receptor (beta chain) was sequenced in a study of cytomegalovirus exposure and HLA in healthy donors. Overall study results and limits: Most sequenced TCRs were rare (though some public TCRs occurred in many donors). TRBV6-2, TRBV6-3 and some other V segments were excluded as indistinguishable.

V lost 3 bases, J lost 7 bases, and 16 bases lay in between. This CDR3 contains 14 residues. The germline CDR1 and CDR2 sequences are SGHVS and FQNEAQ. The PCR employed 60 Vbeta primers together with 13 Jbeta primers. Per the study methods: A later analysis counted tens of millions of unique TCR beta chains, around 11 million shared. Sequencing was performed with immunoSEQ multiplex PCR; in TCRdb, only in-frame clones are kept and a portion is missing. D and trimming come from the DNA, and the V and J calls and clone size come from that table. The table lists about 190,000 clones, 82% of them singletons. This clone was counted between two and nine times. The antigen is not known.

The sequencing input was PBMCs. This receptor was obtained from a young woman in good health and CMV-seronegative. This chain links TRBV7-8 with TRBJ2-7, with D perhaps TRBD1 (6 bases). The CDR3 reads CASSLTRGLGEQYF. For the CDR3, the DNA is TGTGCCAGCAGCTTGACCAGGGGCCTGGGGGAGCAGTACTTC.